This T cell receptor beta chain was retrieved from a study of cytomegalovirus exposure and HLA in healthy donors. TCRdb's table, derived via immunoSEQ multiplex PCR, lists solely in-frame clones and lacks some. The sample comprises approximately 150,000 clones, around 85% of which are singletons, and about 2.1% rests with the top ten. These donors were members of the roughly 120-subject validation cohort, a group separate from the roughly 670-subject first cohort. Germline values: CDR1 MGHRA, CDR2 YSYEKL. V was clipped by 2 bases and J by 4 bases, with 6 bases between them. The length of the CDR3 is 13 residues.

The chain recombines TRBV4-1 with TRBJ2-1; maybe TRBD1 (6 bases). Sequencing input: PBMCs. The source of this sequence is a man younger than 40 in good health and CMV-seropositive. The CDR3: CASSQQGYNEQFF. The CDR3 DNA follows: TGCGCCAGCAGCCAACAGGGGTACAATGAGCAGTTCTTC.